Below are 5 T cell receptor beta chains sequenced from a single sample in a study of blood T cells in healthy people across ages. A second PCR, run for roughly 7 to 11 cycles, used a sample-barcoded 5' primer plus a J-beta primer mix. TCRdb re-derived calls from the 5' RACE reads in MiXCR, one entry per CDR3 protein. Seen here are about 1 million distinct CDR3 sequences, 40% to 45% observed once, and the top ten hold approximately 19%. The sequencing input was blood. These receptors all come from a woman aged 55-69 years in good health.

This chain connects TRBV4-1 to TRBJ1-5; TRBD1 is a possible D gene (5 bases). CDR1 and CDR2 from the germline V gene are MGHRA and YSYEKL. The CDR3 has 15 amino acids. Trimming took 0 bases from V and 4 from J, leaving 10 bases between them. CDR3 residues: CASSQDGGANQPQHF. CDR3 DNA: TGCGCCAGCAGCCAAGATGGAGGGGCTAATCAGCCCCAGCATTTT.

The rearrangement joins TRBV2 to TRBJ2-4, with 8 bases lining up with TRBD1. The junction had 11 bases not matched to a gene; V was cut back by 6 bases and J by 7 bases. Germline V gene data show CDR1 as SNHLY and CDR2 as FYNNEI. This CDR3 is 15 amino acids long. CDR3 sequence: CASRSVGTGGNIQYF. In DNA, the CDR3 is TGTGCCAGCAGGTCGGTCGGGACAGGAGGGAACATTCAGTACTTC.

The gene calls are TRBV11-2 and TRBJ2-1; perhaps TRBD2 as D (6 bases). CDR1 is SGHAT and CDR2 is FQNNGV in the germline V gene. The CDR3 consists of 17 residues. V gave up 5 bases and J gave up 4 bases, with 21 bases separating them. As DNA, the CDR3 is TGTGCCAGCAGCCCCCGGGGGTCTTCACTGGGGTACAATGAGCAGTTCTTC. Its protein product is CASSPRGSSLGYNEQFF.

V is TRBV20-1 and J is TRBJ1-5; D remains ambiguous. Trimming left V 1 base short and J 3 bases short, with 10 bases between. The CDR3 spans 14 residues. Looked up from germline, CDR1 is DFQATT and CDR2 is SNEGSKA (reference sequence). CDR3 in amino acids: CSARGANNNQPQHF. The CDR3 DNA sequence: TGCAGTGCTAGAGGAGCTAATAACAATCAGCCCCAGCATTTT.

This clonotype was counted a few times. The chain employs TRBV20-1 and TRBJ2-3; weak D call: TRBD2 (5 bases). CDR3 length: 14 residues. Germline-derived CDR1 and CDR2 are DFQATT and SNEGSKA (reference sequence). V was clipped by 1 base and J by 1 base, with 9 bases between them. The DNA of the CDR3 is TGCAGTGCTAGAGTTGGAGGTCGCACAGATACGCAGTATTTT. Translation: CSARVGGRTDTQYF.